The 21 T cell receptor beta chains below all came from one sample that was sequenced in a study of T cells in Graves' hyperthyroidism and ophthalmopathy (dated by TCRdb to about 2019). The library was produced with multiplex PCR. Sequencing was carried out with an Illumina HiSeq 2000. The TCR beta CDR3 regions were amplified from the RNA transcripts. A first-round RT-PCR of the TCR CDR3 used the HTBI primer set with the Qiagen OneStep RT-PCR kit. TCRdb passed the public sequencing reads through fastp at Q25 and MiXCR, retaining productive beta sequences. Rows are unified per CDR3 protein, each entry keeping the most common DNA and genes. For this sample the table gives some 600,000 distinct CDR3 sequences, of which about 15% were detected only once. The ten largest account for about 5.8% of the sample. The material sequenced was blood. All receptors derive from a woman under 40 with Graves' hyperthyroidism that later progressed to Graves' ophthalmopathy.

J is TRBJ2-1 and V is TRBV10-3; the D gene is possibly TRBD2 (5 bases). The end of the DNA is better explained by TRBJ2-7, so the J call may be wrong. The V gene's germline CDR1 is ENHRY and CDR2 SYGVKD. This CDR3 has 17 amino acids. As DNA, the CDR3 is TGTGCCATCAGTGAGTCTCTTAGCGCAATCTCCTACAATGAGCAGTACTTC. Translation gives CAISESLSAISYNEQYF.

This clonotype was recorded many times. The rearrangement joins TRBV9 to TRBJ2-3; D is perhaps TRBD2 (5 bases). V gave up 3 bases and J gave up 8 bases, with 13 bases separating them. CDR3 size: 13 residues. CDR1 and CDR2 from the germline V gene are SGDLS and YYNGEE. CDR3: CASSATTISTQYF. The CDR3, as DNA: TGTGCCAGCAGCGCCACGACTATATCTACGCAGTATTTT.

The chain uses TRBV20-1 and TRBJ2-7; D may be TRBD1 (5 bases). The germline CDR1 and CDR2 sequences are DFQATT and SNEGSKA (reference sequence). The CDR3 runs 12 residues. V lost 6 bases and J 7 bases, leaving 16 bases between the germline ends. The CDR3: CSALDSGFEQYF. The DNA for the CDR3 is TGCAGTGCCCTAGATTCAGGGTTTGAGCAGTACTTC.

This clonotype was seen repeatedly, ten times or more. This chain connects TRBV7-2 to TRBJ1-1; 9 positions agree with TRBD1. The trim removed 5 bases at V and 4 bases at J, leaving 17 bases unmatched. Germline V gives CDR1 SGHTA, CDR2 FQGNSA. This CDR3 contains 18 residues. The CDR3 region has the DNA TGTGCCAGCAGCCACCACCCGGGACAGGGAGGGAGTTCCACTGAAGCTTTCTTT. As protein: CASSHHPGQGGSSTEAFF.

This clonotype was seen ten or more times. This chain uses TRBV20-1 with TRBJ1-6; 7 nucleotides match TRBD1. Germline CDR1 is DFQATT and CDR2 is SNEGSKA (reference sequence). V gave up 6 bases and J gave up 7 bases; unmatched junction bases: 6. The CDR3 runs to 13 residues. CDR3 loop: CSAAGGPNSPLHF. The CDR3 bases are TGCAGTGCAGCAGGGGGTCCGAATTCACCCCTCCACTTT.

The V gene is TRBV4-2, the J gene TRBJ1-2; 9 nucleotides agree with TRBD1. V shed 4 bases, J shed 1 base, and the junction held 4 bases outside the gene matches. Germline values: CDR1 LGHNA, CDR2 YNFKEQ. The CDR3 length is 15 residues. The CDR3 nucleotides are TGTGCCAGCAGCCTTAGGACAGGGGATAACTATGGCTACACCTTC. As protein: CASSLRTGDNYGYTF.

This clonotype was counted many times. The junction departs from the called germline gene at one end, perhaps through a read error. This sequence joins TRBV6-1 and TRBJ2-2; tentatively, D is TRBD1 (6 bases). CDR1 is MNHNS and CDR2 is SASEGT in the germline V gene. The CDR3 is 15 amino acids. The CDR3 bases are TGTGCCAGCAGTACAGGGTCGGGGAACACCAGGGAGCTGTTTTTT. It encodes CASSTGSGNTRELFF.

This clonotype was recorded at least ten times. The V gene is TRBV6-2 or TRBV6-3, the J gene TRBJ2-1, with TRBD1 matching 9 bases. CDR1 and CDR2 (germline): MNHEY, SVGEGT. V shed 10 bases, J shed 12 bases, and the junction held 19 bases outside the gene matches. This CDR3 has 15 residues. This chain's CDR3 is CATDDPGQGPGGQFF. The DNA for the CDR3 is TGTGCCACCGACGACCCGGGACAGGGCCCAGGGGGGCAGTTCTTC.

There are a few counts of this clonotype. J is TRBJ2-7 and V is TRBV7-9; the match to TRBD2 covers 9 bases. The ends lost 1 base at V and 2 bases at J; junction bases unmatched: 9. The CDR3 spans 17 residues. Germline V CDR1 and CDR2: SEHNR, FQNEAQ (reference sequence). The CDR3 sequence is CASSLGGAAGGPYEQYF. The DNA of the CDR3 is TGTGCCAGCAGCTTAGGAGGGGCTGCGGGAGGGCCCTACGAGCAGTACTTC. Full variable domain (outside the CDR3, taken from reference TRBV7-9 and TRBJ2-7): DTGVSQNPRHKITKRGQNVTFRCDPISEHNRLYWYRQTLGQGPEFLTYFQNEAQLEKSRLLSDRFSAERPKGSFSTLEIQRTEQGDSAMYLCASSLGGAAGGPYEQYFGPGTRLTVT.

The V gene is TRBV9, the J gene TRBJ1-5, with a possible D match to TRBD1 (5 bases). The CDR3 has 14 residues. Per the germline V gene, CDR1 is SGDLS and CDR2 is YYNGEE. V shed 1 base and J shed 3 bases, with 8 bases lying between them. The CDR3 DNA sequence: TGTGCCAGCAGCGTATCGGGGGACAATCAGCCCCAGCATTTT. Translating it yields CASSVSGDNQPQHF.

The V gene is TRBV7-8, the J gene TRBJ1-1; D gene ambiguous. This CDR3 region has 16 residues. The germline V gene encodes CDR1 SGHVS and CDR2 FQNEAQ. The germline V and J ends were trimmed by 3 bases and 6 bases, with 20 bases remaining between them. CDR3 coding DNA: TGTGCCAGCAGCTTGGTAGGTTTCGCGAGTCGGTCTGAAGCTTTCTTT. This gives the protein CASSLVGFASRSEAFF.

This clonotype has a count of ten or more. CDR3: CASSRDRGHYEQYF. CDR3 DNA sequence: TGTGCCAGCAGCCGGGACAGGGGGCACTACGAGCAGTACTTC. The rearrangement links TRBV3-1 to TRBJ2-7; 12 positions match TRBD1. This CDR3 has 14 amino acids. Germline CDR1 reads LGHDT; CDR2 reads YNNKEL (reference sequence). J lost 3 bases, V lost 4 bases, and 1 base had no gene match.

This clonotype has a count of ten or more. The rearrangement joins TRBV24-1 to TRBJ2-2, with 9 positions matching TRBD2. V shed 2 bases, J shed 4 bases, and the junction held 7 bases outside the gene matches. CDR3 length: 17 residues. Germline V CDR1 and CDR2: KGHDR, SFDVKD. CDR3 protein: CATSDSRGRAITGELFF. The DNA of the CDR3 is TGTGCCACCAGTGATTCCCGCGGGAGGGCCATCACCGGGGAGCTGTTTTTT.

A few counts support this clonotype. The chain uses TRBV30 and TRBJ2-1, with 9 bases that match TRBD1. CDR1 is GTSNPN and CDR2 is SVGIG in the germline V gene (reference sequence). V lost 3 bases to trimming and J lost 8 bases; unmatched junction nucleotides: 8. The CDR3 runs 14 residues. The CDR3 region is CAWRAGTGFDEQFF. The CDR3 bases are TGTGCCTGGAGGGCCGGGACAGGGTTTGATGAGCAGTTCTTC.

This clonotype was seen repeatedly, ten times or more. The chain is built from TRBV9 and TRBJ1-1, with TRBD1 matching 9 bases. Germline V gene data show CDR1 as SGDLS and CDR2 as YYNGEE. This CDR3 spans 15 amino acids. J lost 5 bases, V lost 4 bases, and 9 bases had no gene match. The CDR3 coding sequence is TGTGCCAGCAGCCCCCGGGGGGACAGGGTAACTGAAGCTTTCTTT. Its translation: CASSPRGDRVTEAFF.

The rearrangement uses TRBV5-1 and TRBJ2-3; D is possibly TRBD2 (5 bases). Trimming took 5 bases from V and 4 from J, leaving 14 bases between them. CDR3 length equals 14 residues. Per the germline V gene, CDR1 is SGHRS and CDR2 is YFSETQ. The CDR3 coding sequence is TGCGCCAGCAGGTTGTCTCTCGGGGCAGATACGCAGTATTTT. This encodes CASRLSLGADTQYF.

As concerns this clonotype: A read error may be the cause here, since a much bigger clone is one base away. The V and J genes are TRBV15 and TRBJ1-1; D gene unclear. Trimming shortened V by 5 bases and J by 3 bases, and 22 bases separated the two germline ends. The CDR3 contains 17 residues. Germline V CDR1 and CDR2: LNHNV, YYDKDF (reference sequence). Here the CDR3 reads CATSGSITVSWDTEAFF. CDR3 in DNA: TGTGCCACCAGCGGATCAATCACCGTATCGTGGGACACTGAAGCTTTCTTT.

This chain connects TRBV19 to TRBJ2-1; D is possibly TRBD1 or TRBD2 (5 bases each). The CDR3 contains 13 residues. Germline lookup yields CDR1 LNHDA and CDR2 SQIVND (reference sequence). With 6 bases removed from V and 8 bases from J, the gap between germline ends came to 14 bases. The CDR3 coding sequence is TGTGCCAGTAGCCAAGGGCGAGGGGATGAGCAGTTCTTC. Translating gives CASSQGRGDEQFF.

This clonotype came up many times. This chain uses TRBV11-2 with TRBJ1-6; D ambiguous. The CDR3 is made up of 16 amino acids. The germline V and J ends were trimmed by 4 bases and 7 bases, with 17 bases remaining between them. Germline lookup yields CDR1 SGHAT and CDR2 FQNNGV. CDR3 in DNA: TGTGCCAGCAGCTCGTTAACCGGTCCCCTAAATTCACCCCTCCACTTT. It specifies CASSSLTGPLNSPLHF.

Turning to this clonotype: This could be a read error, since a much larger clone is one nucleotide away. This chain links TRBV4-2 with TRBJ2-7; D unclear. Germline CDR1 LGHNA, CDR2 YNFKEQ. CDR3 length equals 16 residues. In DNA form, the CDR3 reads TGTACCAGCAGCCAAGTTTCCCCATGGGGTTCGCACGAGCAGTACTTC. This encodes CTSSQVSPWGSHEQYF.

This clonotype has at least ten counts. In nucleotides, the CDR3 is TGCGCCAGCAGCCCACTGAGAGGGGCTAAGAGTGGGACCCAGTACTTC. It encodes CASSPLRGAKSGTQYF. The V call is TRBV5-1, the J call TRBJ2-5; D may match TRBD1 or TRBD2 (5 bases each). The CDR3 loop spans 16 amino acids. Per the germline V gene, CDR1 is SGHRS and CDR2 is YFSETQ. Trimming removed 4 bases at V and 7 bases at J, with 23 bases between.